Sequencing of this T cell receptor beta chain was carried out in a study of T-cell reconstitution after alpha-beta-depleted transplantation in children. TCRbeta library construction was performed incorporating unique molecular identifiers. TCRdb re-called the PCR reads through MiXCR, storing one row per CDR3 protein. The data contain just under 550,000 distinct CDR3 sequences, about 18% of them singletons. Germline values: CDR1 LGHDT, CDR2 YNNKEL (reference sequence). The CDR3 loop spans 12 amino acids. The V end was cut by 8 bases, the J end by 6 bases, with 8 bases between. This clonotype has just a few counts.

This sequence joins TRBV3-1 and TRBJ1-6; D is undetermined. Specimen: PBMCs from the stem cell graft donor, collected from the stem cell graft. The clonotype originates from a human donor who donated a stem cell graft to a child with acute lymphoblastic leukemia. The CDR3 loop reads CASQWFNSPLHF. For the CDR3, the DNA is TGTGCCAGCCAGTGGTTTAATTCACCCCTCCACTTT.